This T cell receptor beta chain was obtained from a study of cytomegalovirus exposure and HLA in healthy donors (dated by TCRdb to between 2016 and 2019). Context from the whole study: An earlier analysis of some 620 of the donors reported 276 Gb of sequence data and about 120 million unique TCR beta sequences obtained from roughly 180 million T cells. An early release covering just under 650 HLA-typed donors comprised 250 to 350 gigabases of sequencing data and approximately 85 million unique TCR sequences. Among the roughly 400 genotyped donors, approximately 77% belonged to the genetic ancestry cluster associated with self-reported Caucasian donors. The aim of the study was to test whether cataloging public T cell receptors could identify signatures of past pathogen exposure. The study used immunosequencing to profile the T cell repertoires of 670 or so subjects and linked those repertoires to cytomegalovirus serostatus. Besides the first cohort of more than 650 subjects, a separate validation cohort made up of 90 to 150 different subjects was used. To predict cytomegalovirus infection status, the study combined high-throughput TCR immunosequencing, statistical association of individual TCRs with disease status, and machine learning. A later analysis re-examined previously published TCR beta repertoires from more than 600 donors and added high-resolution HLA genotyping to investigate patterns of TCR occurrence. In the later analysis, no new phenotypic data were used to find candidate immune exposures; instead, reliance was placed on TCR beta sequences and their occurrence across donors. An earlier analysis of about 620 of the donors applied high-throughput TCR beta sequencing to assess whether each TCR beta V gene segment acted as functional or pseudogenic. Donor age, sex, ethnicity and CMV serostatus were compiled together with the repertoire data. A later genetic analysis used genome-wide SNP genotypes for about 65% of the 666 donors, treating that subset as a discovery cohort. All discovery cohort repertoires had been generated using a single sequencing platform. Class I and class II HLA loci were covered by the typing at four-digit resolution. Typing coverage varied by locus: about 629-630 donors for A, B, C, DRB1 and DQB1; 522 for DQA1; some 610 for DPA1; roughly 450 for DPB1. Roughly five DR-DQ haplotypes were handled as single units for association and clustering because linkage in the cohort was strong. On average, 235,054 unique TCR beta nucleotide sequences were sequenced per donor among about 400 genotyped donors of the cohort, with roughly 18% of those sequences being non-productive.

CDR1 and CDR2, looked up from the germline V gene, are SGHTA and FQGNSA. The CDR3 starts with the cysteine, ends with the phenylalanine, and has 18 residues. Just CDR3 DNA is preserved here, 54 bases in frame from base 1. Trimming leaves V shorter by 4 bases and J shorter by 2 bases, with the junction holding 6 bases beyond the gene matches. The research as a whole found: In an earlier analysis of around 500 of the donors, most TCR beta V segments appeared in productive rearrangements about 87% or about 30% of the time, broadly matching IMGT annotations. A further reported finding was that TCR beta sequences accurately predicted the HLA-A and HLA-B alleles for most subjects in the first cohort. Most CMV-associated TCR beta chains appeared to be HLA-restricted in a later analysis, and the HLA associations seemed to be driven largely by CMV exposure. The authors suggested that the approach could potentially be generalized to other disease states and immunological phenotypes. Sequencing depth was assumed to be roughly uniform across donors in the presence/absence analyses, though that assumption may not hold. Most TCR sequences were observed very rarely across donors, whereas some public TCRs were present in many individuals. In vitro tests confirmed that three of the cytomegalovirus-associated TCR beta chains recognize cytomegalovirus antigens. Several of the top co-occurrence clusters appeared to be linked to parvovirus B19, influenza, CMV and Epstein-Barr virus, according to a later analysis. Linkage disequilibrium might explain the correlated functional status among segregating V segments, but an unknown experimental factor could not be excluded. A cluster of highly shared sequence variants was judged likely to be a technical artifact of the sequencing pipeline. A later analysis associated roughly 17,000 TCR beta sequences with specific HLA alleles at a false discovery rate of 0.05. A later genetic analysis associated a missense DCLRE1C variant with V-gene and J-gene trimming of TCR beta chains, and an independent cohort replicated the association. When HLA alleles, especially DR and DQ, strongly co-occurred, TCR associations were difficult to assign to individual alleles. A later genetic analysis reported fewer N-insertions in productive TCRs among donors in an Asian-associated ancestry cluster than the roughly 670-donor mean. In this cohort, only TCR beta chains were sequenced, and detectable features were limited by the absence of alpha or paired-chain data. HLA typing was unavailable for some donors at each locus, so association tests used only the typed subset. Some IMGT-functional V segments, including TRBV6-2 and TRBV6-3, could not be told apart with the 87-base-pair reads, so those segments were excluded. In a later analysis, TCR association rates were found to vary across HLA loci, with the most associated TCRs seen for DRB1 alleles and the fewest for HLA-C alleles. In the study, 150 to 200 TCR beta chains were listed as associated with cytomegalovirus. Immune exposure information for the cohort was limited to CMV serostatus. In a later analysis, HLA-associated TCR beta chains showed more clonal expansion and lower generation probabilities than non-associated chains that were equally common. Because counts were too low, roughly 16 rarely observed V segments, including chromosome 9 orphons, were left out of the earlier analysis of approximately 580 of the donors. The classifier was reported to diagnose cytomegalovirus status with high specificity and sensitivity in both the original cohort and the validation cohort.

The cohort consisted of 666 healthy bone marrow donors. Cohort members were all nominally healthy when sampled, although unrecorded immune exposures were likely present. The donor was CMV seronegative and belonged to the group of 350 to 400 seronegative cohort members. A peripheral blood sample was collected from each donor, and TCR beta sequencing was performed on peripheral blood mononuclear cells. The Qiagen DNeasy Blood Extraction Kit was used to extract genomic DNA from the blood cell samples. About this clone: Its target antigen remains unknown. No base-level quality is on record; no much larger clone is a single base apart.

Library method: the immunoSEQ multiplex PCR assay. For the multiplex PCR, a mixture combining 60 forward primers for TCR Vbeta segments and 13 reverse primers for TCR Jbeta segments was used. The CDR3 region of rearranged TCR beta genes was amplified from genomic DNA with a multiplex PCR assay. The amplified TCR beta libraries were sequenced on the Illumina HiSeq System as 87-base-pair reads. Processing in the source paper ran as follows. Across the roughly 700 repertoires, a later analysis counted 60 million to 90 million unique TCR beta chains, 9.5 million to 13 million of which were shared by at least two donors. A nearest-neighbor algorithm error-corrected the raw reads and collapsed the reads into unique sequences, merging closely related sequences to remove PCR and sequencing errors. To assign V, D and J gene segments, CDR3 sequences were aligned to IMGT reference sequences. For a sequence to be retained, a match of at least six nucleotides was required to both a V gene segment and a J gene segment. Rearrangements were classified as productive when the CDR3 lacked stop codons and remained in frame with V and J, and all other rearrangements were classified as non-productive. Following IMGT convention, CDR3 was defined as the stretch from the second conserved V-encoded cysteine up to the conserved J-encoded phenylalanine. The earlier analysis of some 580 of the donors excluded any sequence lacking an unambiguous match to a single V gene segment. In an earlier analysis of 450 to 750 of the donors, a V segment was called functional when productive rearrangements were above 56.7%, and segregating when the standard deviation between donors exceeded 5%. A statistical classification framework was built for diagnosing cytomegalovirus status from the catalog of TCR beta chain sequences. V and J gene assignment, in a later analysis, came from comparing TCR nucleotide sequences with IMGT/GENE-DB human TR gene sequences. In a later analysis, CDR3 sequences and most-parsimonious VDJ recombination scenarios were assigned using the TCRdist pipeline. In a later analysis, every TCR beta chain was defined by the combination of its CDR3 amino acid sequence and its V-gene family, and reads without a unique V-gene family were dropped. In a later analysis, 450 to 600 highly shared, low-generation-probability nucleotide sequences were removed to address suspected cross-contamination and a sequencing artifact. A later analysis calculated a clonal expansion index for each public chain from normalized within-repertoire ranks of inferred template counts. In a later analysis, generation probabilities were computed using a VDJ recombination model fitted to out-of-frame rearrangements, and the results were checked against IGoR. Hypergeometric tests were used in a later analysis to score TCR-TCR, TCR-HLA and TCR-CMV co-occurrence, with a repertoire-size bias correction applied to the TCR pairs. A later analysis estimated false discovery rates by permuting HLA or CMV assignments 20 times. In a later analysis, co-occurring TCRs were grouped using DBSCAN, with TCRdist sequence similarity added in when clustering inside HLA-allele-positive subsets. Repertoires with fewer than 30,000 or more than 120,000 public chains were left out of co-occurrence clustering, as were five repertoires with anomalous nucleotide sharing. Entries here come from immuneACCESS through TCRdb and include only in-frame sequences with V and J called. Some clones fail to appear in such tables; in the studies checked, an unresolved V gene covers under half of the shortfall, and the cause of the remainder is unknown. That table furnishes V, J and clone size, whereas the DNA furnished D and trimming. The sample table shows fewer than 75,000 clones, and 75% to 85% are seen once. The ten largest clones take up 4.3% of the sample.

The source is a young man in good health and CMV-seronegative. The specimen was PBMCs. The sequence links TRBV7-2 to TRBJ2-6; 12 bases in the junction line up with TRBD1. The DNA sequence is given as TGTGCCAGCAGCTGGGGACAGGGGGCGCCAACTGGGGCCAACGTCCTGACTTTC. Its product reads: CASSWGQGAPTGANVLTF.